A single sample is the source of the 13 T cell receptor beta chains below, sequenced in a study of blood T cell repertoires in COVID-19. Sequenced by immunoSEQ multiplex PCR; TCRdb stores in-frame clones only, minus some. The table records over 150,000 clones, about 86% of them present only once. The specimen sequenced was PBMCs or T cells enriched from blood (not recorded which). All receptors derive from a man aged 40-49 years who had recovered from COVID-19.

This chain connects TRBV5-4 to TRBJ1-4, with a weak D call TRBD1 (5 bases). The CDR3 covers 13 residues. In germline, CDR1 is SGHNT, CDR2 YYREEE (reference sequence). V was trimmed by 6 bases and J by 5 bases, leaving 11 bases between them. The CDR3 sequence is CASKTGKNEKLFF. CDR3 nucleotides: TGTGCCAGCAAAACAGGAAAGAATGAAAAACTGTTTTTT.

This chain connects TRBV4-1 to TRBJ1-2; D perhaps matches TRBD1 (5 bases). Germline V lookup: CDR1 MGHRA, CDR2 YSYEKL. CDR3 length: 16 residues. V dropped 1 base and J dropped 5 bases, with 17 bases sitting between them. The CDR3: CASSQGLSGGTYGYTF. The CDR3 DNA sequence: TGCGCCAGCAGCCAAGGGCTTAGTGGGGGGACGTATGGCTACACCTTC.

This clone was picked up a small number of times. The rearrangement uses TRBV6-5 and TRBJ2-5; D is ambiguous. The CDR3 runs 15 residues. Trimming took off 7 bases at V and 5 bases at J, with 20 bases between the two ends. Germline V gene data show CDR1 as MNHEY and CDR2 as SVGAGI. Here the CDR3 reads CASTPGWPPQETQYF. The DNA of the CDR3 is TGTGCCAGCACCCCCGGCTGGCCCCCACAGGAGACCCAGTACTTC.

The rearrangement links TRBV5-1 to TRBJ1-2; no clear D gene. The CDR3 spans 15 residues. CDR1 is SGHRS and CDR2 is YFSETQ in the germline V gene. The ends were cut back, 1 base at V and 4 bases at J, with 14 bases in the middle. CDR3 nucleotide sequence: TGCGCCAGCAGCTTGTATGCAGTTGATCGCTATGGCTACACCTTC. It codes for CASSLYAVDRYGYTF.

The chain joins TRBV12-3 or TRBV12-4 to TRBJ2-7; D call uncertain. The CDR3 extends over 12 amino acids. V was clipped by 2 bases and J by 6 bases, with 8 bases between them. The chain's CDR3 is CASSLPGPEQYF. The CDR3 region has the DNA TGTGCCAGCAGTTTACCAGGCCCCGAGCAGTACTTC.

The rearrangement uses TRBV28 and TRBJ1-2, with 7 bases that match TRBD1. Germline V CDR1 and CDR2: MDHEN, SYDVKM. The CDR3 runs 13 residues. The junction had 6 bases not matched to a gene; V was cut back by 3 bases and J by 8 bases. The CDR3 protein is CASSLGTVRGYTF. CDR3 in DNA: TGTGCCAGCAGTTTGGGGACAGTGCGAGGCTACACCTTC.

The J gene is TRBJ1-1, the V gene TRBV19, with D tentatively TRBD1 (5 bases). CDR1 and CDR2 from the germline V gene are LNHDA and SQIVND (reference sequence). V lost 1 base and J lost 0, with 9 bases in between. This CDR3 region has 15 residues. CDR3 in amino acids: CASSIGEGLNTEAFF. DNA for the CDR3: TGTGCCAGTAGTATAGGGGAGGGACTGAACACTGAAGCTTTCTTT.

J is TRBJ1-4 and V is TRBV29-1; D not certain. CDR3 size: 14 residues. V was trimmed by 2 bases and J by 6 bases, leaving 13 bases between them. The germline V gene encodes CDR1 SQVTM and CDR2 ANQGSEA. The CDR3 bases are TGCAGCGTTGAACGGCCAGGTTTCGATGAAAAACTGTTTTTT. It specifies CSVERPGFDEKLFF.

The chain has TRBV10-1 and TRBJ2-3; D possibly corresponds to TRBD1 (6 bases). Germline CDR1 is WNHNN and CDR2 is SYGVQD (reference sequence). The V gene lost 3 bases and the J gene lost 4 bases, with 23 bases spanning the gap. The CDR3 has 18 amino acids. The CDR3: CASSDNRYLGGLADTQYF. CDR3 bases: TGCGCCAGCAGTGATAATAGGTACTTAGGGGGATTAGCAGATACGCAGTATTTT.

The genes are TRBV28 and TRBJ1-2, with D unclear. Trimming took 3 bases from V and 1 from J, leaving 15 bases between them. The CDR3 runs 16 residues. In germline, CDR1 is MDHEN, CDR2 SYDVKM. This CDR3 reads CASSFLLGGSNYGYTF. In DNA, the CDR3 is TGTGCCAGCAGTTTTTTATTGGGAGGGAGTAACTATGGCTACACCTTC.

This clone was detected a few times. The chain couples TRBV19 to TRBJ1-1; D is unclear. Between the trimmed V and J ends, which lost 6 bases and 7 bases, there was a span of 18 bases. This CDR3 is built from 14 residues. Germline CDR1 reads LNHDA; CDR2 reads SQIVND (reference sequence). The CDR3 coding sequence is TGTGCCAGTAGGAGTCTGCAGGTGGCCTATGAAGCTTTCTTT. Protein product: CASRSLQVAYEAFF.

As DNA, the CDR3 is TGTGCCAGCAGCCAAGTGACTAGCGGAGAGACCGGGGAGCTGTTTTTT. Amino acid sequence: CASSQVTSGETGELFF. V gene TRBV4-2 combines with J gene TRBJ2-2; TRBD2 matches at 9 bases. The CDR3 totals 16 residues. Germline lookup yields CDR1 LGHNA and CDR2 YNFKEQ. After removal of 1 base from V and 5 bases from J, the junction contained 5 bases not matched to a gene.

This chain links TRBV3-1 (or the pseudogene TRBV3-2) with TRBJ2-5; the match to TRBD2 covers 8 bases. The junction had 11 bases not matched to a gene; V was cut back by 1 base and J by 7 bases. CDR3 length: 16 residues. CDR1 LGHDT and CDR2 YNNKEL come from the germline V gene (reference sequence). Written as DNA, the CDR3 is TGTGCCAGCAGCCAAGGGGCGGGGGGTTCCGGGTGGACCCAGTACTTC. Encoded protein: CASSQGAGGSGWTQYF.